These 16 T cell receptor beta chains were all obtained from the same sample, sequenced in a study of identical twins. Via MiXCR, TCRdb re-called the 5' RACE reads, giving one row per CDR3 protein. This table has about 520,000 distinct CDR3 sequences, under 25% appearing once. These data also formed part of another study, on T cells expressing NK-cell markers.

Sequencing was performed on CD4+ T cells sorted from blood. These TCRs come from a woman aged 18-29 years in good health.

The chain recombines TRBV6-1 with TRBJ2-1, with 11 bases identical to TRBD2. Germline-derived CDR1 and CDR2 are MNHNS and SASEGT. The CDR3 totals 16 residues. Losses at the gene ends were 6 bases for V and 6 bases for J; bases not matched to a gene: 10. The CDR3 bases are TGTGCCAGCAGCGGTTTACTAGCGGGAGCGGTCAATGAGCAGTTCTTC. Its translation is CASSGLLAGAVNEQFF.

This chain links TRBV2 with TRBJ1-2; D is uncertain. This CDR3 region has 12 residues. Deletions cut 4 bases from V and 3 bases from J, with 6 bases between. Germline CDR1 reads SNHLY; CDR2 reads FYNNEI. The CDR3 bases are TGTGCCAGCAGTGGGGCCGACTATGGCTACACCTTC. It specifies CASSGADYGYTF.

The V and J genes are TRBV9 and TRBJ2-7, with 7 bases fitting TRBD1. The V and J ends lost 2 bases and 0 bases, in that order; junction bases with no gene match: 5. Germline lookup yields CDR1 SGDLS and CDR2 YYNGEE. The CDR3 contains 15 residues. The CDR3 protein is CASSVAGTDSYEQYF. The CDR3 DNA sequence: TGTGCCAGCAGCGTCGCAGGGACAGACTCCTACGAGCAGTACTTC.

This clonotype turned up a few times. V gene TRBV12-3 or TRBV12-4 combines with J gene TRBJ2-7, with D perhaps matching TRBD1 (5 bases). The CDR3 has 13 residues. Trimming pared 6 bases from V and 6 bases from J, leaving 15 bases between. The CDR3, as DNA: TGTGCCAGCAGCTTGGACATTGCTCCCGAGCAGTACTTC. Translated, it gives CASSLDIAPEQYF.

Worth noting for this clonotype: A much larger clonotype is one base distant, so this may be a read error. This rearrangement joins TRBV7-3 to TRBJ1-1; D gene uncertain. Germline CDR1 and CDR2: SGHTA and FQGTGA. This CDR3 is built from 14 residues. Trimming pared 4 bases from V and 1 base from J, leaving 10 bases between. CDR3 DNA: TGTGCCAGCAGCTCAATCGGGGAGAACACTGAAGCTTTCTTT. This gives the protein CASSSIGENTEAFF.

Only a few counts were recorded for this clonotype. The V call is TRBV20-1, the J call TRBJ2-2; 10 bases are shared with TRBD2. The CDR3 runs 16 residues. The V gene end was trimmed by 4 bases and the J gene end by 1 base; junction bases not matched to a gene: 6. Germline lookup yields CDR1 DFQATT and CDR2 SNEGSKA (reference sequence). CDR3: CSAKREGLVNTGELFF. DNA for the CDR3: TGCAGTGCTAAGCGGGAGGGCCTAGTGAACACCGGGGAGCTGTTTTTT.

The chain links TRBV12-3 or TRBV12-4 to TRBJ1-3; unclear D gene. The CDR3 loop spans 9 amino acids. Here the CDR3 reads CATGNTIYF. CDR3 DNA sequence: TGTGCGACTGGAAACACCATATATTTT.

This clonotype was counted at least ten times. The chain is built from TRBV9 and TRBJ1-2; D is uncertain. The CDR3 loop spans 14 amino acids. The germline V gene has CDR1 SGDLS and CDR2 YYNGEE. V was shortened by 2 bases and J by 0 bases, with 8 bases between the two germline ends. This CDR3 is CASSVQATNYGYTF. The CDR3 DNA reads TGTGCCAGCAGCGTCCAGGCTACTAACTATGGCTACACCTTC.

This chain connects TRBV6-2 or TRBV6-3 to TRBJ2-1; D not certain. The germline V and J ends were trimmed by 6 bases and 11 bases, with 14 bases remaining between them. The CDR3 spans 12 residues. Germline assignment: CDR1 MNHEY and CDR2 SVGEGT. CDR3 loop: CASSSHWTKQFF. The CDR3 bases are TGTGCCAGCAGCTCTCATTGGACGAAGCAGTTCTTC.

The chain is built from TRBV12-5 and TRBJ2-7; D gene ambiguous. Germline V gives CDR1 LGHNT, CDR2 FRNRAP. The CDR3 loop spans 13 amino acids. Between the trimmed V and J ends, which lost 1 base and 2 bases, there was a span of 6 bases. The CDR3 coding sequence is TGTGCTAGTGGTTTGGGCGGTCCCTACGAGCAGTACTTC. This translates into CASGLGGPYEQYF.

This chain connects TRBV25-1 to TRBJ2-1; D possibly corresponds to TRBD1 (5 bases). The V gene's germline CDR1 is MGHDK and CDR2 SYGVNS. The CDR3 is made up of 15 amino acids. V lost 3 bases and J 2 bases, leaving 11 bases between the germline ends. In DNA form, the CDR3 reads TGTGCCAGCAGTGAGGGGCCCCCCGCCTACAATGAGCAGTTCTTC. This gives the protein CASSEGPPAYNEQFF.

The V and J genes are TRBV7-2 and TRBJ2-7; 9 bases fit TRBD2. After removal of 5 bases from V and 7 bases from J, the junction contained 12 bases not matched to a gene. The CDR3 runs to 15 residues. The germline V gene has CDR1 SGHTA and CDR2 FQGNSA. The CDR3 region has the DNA TGTGCCAGCAGCGGGCCGGGACTAGCTCCTTATGAGCAGTACTTC. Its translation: CASSGPGLAPYEQYF.

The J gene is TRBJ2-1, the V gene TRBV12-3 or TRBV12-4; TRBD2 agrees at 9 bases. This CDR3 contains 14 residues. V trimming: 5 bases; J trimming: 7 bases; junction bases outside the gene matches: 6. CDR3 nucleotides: TGTGCCAGCAGTCCCGGGACTAGCAAGAATGAGCAGTTCTTC. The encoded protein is CASSPGTSKNEQFF.

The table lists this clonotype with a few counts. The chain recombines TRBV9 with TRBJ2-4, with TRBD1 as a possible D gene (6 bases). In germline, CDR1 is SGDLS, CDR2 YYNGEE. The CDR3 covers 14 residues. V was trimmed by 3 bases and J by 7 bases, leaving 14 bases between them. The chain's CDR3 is CASSGTGWSNIQYF. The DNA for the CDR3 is TGTGCCAGCAGCGGAACAGGGTGGTCTAACATTCAGTACTTC.

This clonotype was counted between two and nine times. CDR3 nucleotide sequence: TGCAGTGCTAGAGTGGGGCCCTACAATGAGCAGTTCTTC. Protein: CSARVGPYNEQFF. The chain joins TRBV20-1 to TRBJ2-1; weak D call: TRBD1 (5 bases). There are 13 residues in the CDR3. Trimming left V 1 base short and J 2 bases short, with 6 bases between. Looked up from germline, CDR1 is DFQATT and CDR2 is SNEGSKA (reference sequence).

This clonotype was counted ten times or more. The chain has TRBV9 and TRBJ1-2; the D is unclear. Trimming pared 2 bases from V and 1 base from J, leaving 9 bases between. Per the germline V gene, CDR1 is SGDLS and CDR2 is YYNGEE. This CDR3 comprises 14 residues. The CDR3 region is CASSVSGNNYGYTF. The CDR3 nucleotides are TGTGCCAGCAGCGTCTCCGGAAATAACTATGGCTACACCTTC.